The rows below give T cell receptor beta chains drawn from one sample of a study of shared clonotypes between healthy human individuals. Profiling relied on immunoSEQ multiplex PCR, and the TCRdb table lists in-frame clones only, not all of them. The profile shows about 480,000 clones, approximately 79% of them singletons. The sample consisted of PBMCs. These TCRs come from a woman aged 40 to 50 in good health. Some clones in this sample may be carry-over from other donors' samples. The CDR3 runs from the conserved cysteine through the conserved F or W. A D gene is named only where the DNA matches it firmly. Only part of the rows carry a size: once, few, many, or a class if the clone is expanded.

d_call	v_call	clone_size	j_call	cdr3_aa	cdr3_nt
-	TRBV18	-	TRBJ2-7	CASSPSSYEQYF	TGTGCCAGCTCTCCCAGCTCCTACGAGCAGTACTTC
TRBD1	TRBV13	-	TRBJ2-1	CASSRPLALTGMLFF	TGTGCCAGCAGCCGACCCCTAGCCCTGACAGGGATGTTGTTCTTC
-	TRBV5-4	-	TRBJ2-5	CASSEMMAGRETQYF	TGTGCCAGCAGCGAAATGATGGCGGGACGAGAGACCCAGTACTTC
TRBD1	TRBV7-9	-	TRBJ2-7	CASSTAGTGTYEQYF	TGTGCCAGCAGCACCGCCGGGACAGGGACCTACGAGCAGTACTTC
-	TRBV28	-	TRBJ2-7	CASSPPGHLLTYEQYF	TGTGCCAGCAGTCCTCCCGGGCACCTACTTACCTACGAGCAGTACTTC
-	TRBV28	-	TRBJ2-7	CASSPKGDEQYF	TGTGCCAGCAGTCCCAAGGGGGACGAGCAGTACTTC
TRBD2	TRBV5-4	-	TRBJ2-3	CASSLFLAGDADTQYF	TGTGCCAGCAGCTTGTTCTTGGCGGGAGACGCAGATACGCAGTATTTT
TRBD1	TRBV7-6	once	TRBJ1-1	CASSPQPPGGNTEAFF	TGTGCCAGCAGCCCACAGCCGCCAGGGGGAAACACTGAAGCTTTCTTT
-	TRBV7-2	once	TRBJ1-4	CASSLDGGNEKLFF	TGTGCCAGCAGCTTAGATGGCGGTAATGAAAAACTGTTTTTT
-	TRBV14	-	TRBJ2-1	CASSQALHNEQFF	TGTGCCAGCAGCCAAGCCCTACACAATGAGCAGTTCTTC
-	TRBV28	few	TRBJ2-7	CASSLYREAYEQYF	TGTGCCAGCAGTTTATACAGGGAGGCCTACGAGCAGTACTTC
-	TRBV7-8	-	TRBJ2-7	CASSQEVMTAGSYEQYF	TGTGCCAGCAGCCAAGAAGTTATGACAGCTGGGTCCTACGAGCAGTACTTC
TRBD2	TRBV7-8	-	TRBJ2-7	CASGGGTYEQYF	TGTGCCAGTGGGGGAGGGACCTACGAGCAGTACTTC
-	TRBV5-8	few	TRBJ2-1	CASSLVPEAYNEQFF	TGTGCCAGCAGCTTAGTTCCAGAGGCCTACAATGAGCAGTTCTTC
-	TRBV15	-	TRBJ2-2	CATSTGLAGTGELFF	TGTGCCACCAGCACGGGACTGGCCGGCACCGGGGAGCTGTTTTTT
-	TRBV15	many	TRBJ1-5	CATSSPLGSYSNQPQHF	TGTGCCACCAGCAGCCCTTTGGGTAGCTATAGCAATCAGCCCCAGCATTTT
TRBD1	TRBV5-1	-	TRBJ2-2	CASRAGGTNTGELFF	TGCGCCAGCAGGGCAGGGGGCACTAACACCGGGGAGCTGTTTTTT
TRBD1	TRBV9	-	TRBJ1-2	CASSVTRRGGNYGYTF	TGTGCCAGCAGCGTAACTCGCAGGGGGGGTAACTATGGCTACACCTTC
-	TRBV27	-	TRBJ2-7	CASGPDSAGSYEQYF	TGTGCCAGCGGACCGGACTCCGCAGGGTCCTACGAGCAGTACTTC
-	TRBV5-1	-	TRBJ1-3	CASSPPSGGSGNTIYF	TGCGCCAGCAGTCCACCTTCGGGAGGCTCTGGAAACACCATATATTTT
-	TRBV6-1	few	TRBJ1-3	CASSEVYLGNTIYF	TGTGCCAGCAGTGAAGTATACCTTGGAAACACCATATATTTT
-	TRBV5-6	-	TRBJ2-1	CASSLLPREQFF	TGTGCCAGCAGCTTGTTACCCCGGGAGCAGTTCTTC
TRBD2	TRBV5-1	-	TRBJ2-5	CASRPRLAGGETQYF	TGCGCCAGCAGACCCCGACTAGCGGGAGGGGAGACCCAGTACTTC
TRBD1	TRBV7-6	-	TRBJ2-2	CASSPDRVAGELFF	TGTGCCAGCAGCCCCGACAGGGTGGCCGGGGAGCTGTTTTTT
TRBD1	TRBV7-9	few	TRBJ1-1	CASSLAPGQGTEAFF	TGTGCCAGCAGCTTAGCGCCGGGACAGGGCACTGAAGCTTTCTTT
-	TRBV5-1	-	TRBJ1-5	CASSGGVNQPQHF	TGCGCCAGCTCCGGAGGGGTCAATCAGCCCCAGCATTTT
TRBD2	TRBV6-6	-	TRBJ2-3	CASMTSGSTDTQYF	TGTGCCAGCATGACTAGCGGAAGCACAGATACGCAGTATTTT
-	TRBV6-5	-	TRBJ1-2	CASSSTDYGYTF	TGTGCCAGCAGTTCGACAGATTATGGCTACACCTTC
-	TRBV30	-	TRBJ1-1	CAWSSIRGRGTEAFF	TGTGCCTGGAGTTCCATACGGGGGAGAGGAACTGAAGCTTTCTTT
TRBD2	TRBV4-2	-	TRBJ2-1	CASSQDSGSGSYNEQFF	TGTGCCAGCAGCCAAGATTCGGGTAGCGGGAGTTACAATGAGCAGTTCTTC
-	TRBV21-1	-	TRBJ2-7	CASSNKIIAGNYEQYF	TGTGCCAGCAGCAATAAGATTATAGCGGGGAACTACGAGCAGTACTTC
TRBD2	TRBV6-5	-	TRBJ2-3	CASSYRLASEDTQYF	TGTGCCAGCAGTTACAGACTAGCGTCTGAAGATACGCAGTATTTT
-	TRBV7-2	-	TRBJ2-5	CASSLVATQETQYF	TGTGCCAGCAGCTTAGTGGCGACCCAAGAGACCCAGTACTTC
TRBD2	TRBV10-3	-	TRBJ2-1	CAISYGREGDEQFF	TGTGCCATCAGTTACGGCAGGGAGGGCGATGAGCAGTTCTTC
TRBD2	TRBV4-2	-	TRBJ2-1	CASSPGTSGRLYNEQFF	TGTGCCAGCAGCCCCGGGACTAGCGGGAGGCTCTACAATGAGCAGTTCTTC
TRBD2	TRBV4-1	-	TRBJ2-3	CASSQGAAGVLNTQYF	TGCGCCAGCAGCCAAGGGGCAGCGGGAGTTCTAAATACGCAGTATTTT
-	TRBV10-3	-	TRBJ2-3	CAISSGLRTDTQYF	TGTGCCATCAGTAGCGGGCTGCGCACAGATACGCAGTATTTT
-	TRBV2	-	TRBJ1-5	CASSEAAGTQPQHF	TGTGCCAGCAGTGAAGCTGCAGGGACCCAGCCCCAGCATTTT
-	TRBV27	few	TRBJ1-2	CASSSDRGWDGYTF	TGTGCCAGCAGTTCCGATCGGGGCTGGGATGGCTACACCTTC
TRBD1	TRBV5-5	-	TRBJ2-7	CASSFSTGSGEQYF	TGTGCCAGCAGCTTTTCGACAGGGTCGGGGGAGCAGTACTTC
-	TRBV30	-	TRBJ2-3	CAWSVLTDTQYF	TGTGCCTGGAGTGTCCTAACAGATACGCAGTATTTT
-	TRBV19	-	TRBJ2-5	CASSMAVQETQYF	TGTGCCAGTAGTATGGCAGTACAAGAGACCCAGTACTTC
-	TRBV7-3	-	TRBJ1-3	CASSLGAGTGNTIYF	TGTGCCAGCAGCTTAGGAGCAGGGACTGGAAACACCATATATTTT
-	TRBV5-1	once	TRBJ1-1	CASSGSGRWNTEAFF	TGCGCCAGCAGCGGGTCAGGGAGATGGAACACTGAAGCTTTCTTT
-	TRBV18	once	TRBJ1-3	CASSPETASGNTIYF	TGTGCCAGCTCACCGGAAACAGCCTCTGGAAACACCATATATTTT
-	TRBV27	-	TRBJ2-3	CASSSSGKSTDTQYF	TGTGCCAGCAGTTCAAGTGGGAAGAGCACAGATACGCAGTATTTT
-	TRBV5-1	few	TRBJ2-1	CASSFGNGVQFF	TGCGCCAGCAGCTTCGGAAATGGGGTGCAGTTCTTC
-	TRBV5-1	-	TRBJ1-1	CASSSRPEEAFF	TGCGCCAGCAGCTCGCGGCCGGAGGAAGCTTTCTTT
-	TRBV6-5	-	TRBJ1-2	CASSYGGGYYGYTF	TGTGCCAGCAGTTACGGTGGGGGATACTATGGCTACACCTTC
-	TRBV10-2	-	TRBJ1-5	CASSVEGRSNRPQHF	TGCGCCAGCAGTGTTGAGGGTAGGAGCAATCGGCCCCAGCATTTT
-	TRBV28	-	TRBJ2-5	CASSENRGRETQYF	TGTGCCAGCAGTGAAAACAGAGGCCGGGAGACCCAGTACTTC
TRBD1	TRBV6-1	-	TRBJ1-3	CASSEDRTGTGNTIYF	TGTGCCAGCAGTGAAGACAGGACAGGGACTGGAAACACCATATATTTT
TRBD1	TRBV7-8	-	TRBJ2-1	CASSLVGTGVGGGNEQFF	TGTGCCAGCAGCTTAGTTGGGACAGGGGTAGGTGGGGGGAATGAGCAGTTCTTC
TRBD1	TRBV7-9	once	TRBJ2-7	CASSLLAGGRYEQYF	TGTGCCAGCAGCTTATTGGCAGGGGGACGATACGAGCAGTACTTC
-	TRBV7-9	-	TRBJ2-2	CASSPGPRSTGELFF	TGTGCCAGCAGCCCCGGGCCTCGCAGCACCGGGGAGCTGTTTTTT